The 6 T cell receptor beta chains below were found in one sample sequenced in a study of breast tumors, draining lymph nodes, adjacent tissues. Breast cancer patients provided tissue from their axillary draining lymph nodes. In TCRdb, the multiplex PCR reads were re-called with MiXCR into one record per CDR3 protein. The table has 140,000 to 150,000 distinct CDR3 sequences, 32% seen once; the top ten hold around 2.5%. The specimen was axillary lymph node tissue. Receptors were obtained from a female donor with breast cancer. Some clones in this sample may be carry-over from other donors' samples.

The chain employs TRBV5-5 and TRBJ2-7; weak D call: TRBD1 (6 bases). There are 14 residues in the CDR3. Germline V gives CDR1 SGHKS, CDR2 YYEKEE (reference sequence). Here the CDR3 DNA reads TGTGCCAGCAGACTGACTGACAGGACCTACGAGCAGTACGTT. It specifies CASRLTDRTYEQYV.

This clonotype appeared a few times. With a much larger clone just one base away, this may be a read error. The CDR3 end shows no conserved phenylalanine or tryptophan, and so a read error is likely. The rearrangement links TRBV18 to TRBJ2-7; no definite D call. Trimming left V 6 bases short and J 7 bases short, with 16 bases between. Per germline, CDR1 KGHSH and CDR2 LQKENI. The CDR3 runs to 13 residues. This CDR3 reads CASSPGAPREQYL. The CDR3 DNA sequence: TGTGCCAGCTCCCCGGGCGCTCCGAGGGAGCAGTACCTC.

As concerns this clonotype: The junction and the germline gene differ at one end; a read error may be behind it. J is TRBJ1-2 and V is TRBV12-5; the D gene is possibly TRBD1 (6 bases). CDR1 and CDR2 from the germline V gene are LGHNT and FRNRAP. The CDR3 runs to 14 residues. The CDR3 nucleotides read TGTGCTAGTGGTTTGGTCATGGGGGCTTATGGCCACACCTTC. Protein: CASGLVMGAYGHTF.

The chain joins TRBV11-2 to TRBJ2-7, with TRBD2 matching 8 bases. The trim removed 5 bases at V and 3 bases at J, leaving 18 bases unmatched. There are 18 residues in the CDR3. Germline V gene data show CDR1 as SGHAT and CDR2 as FQNNGV. CDR3 sequence: CASSQTPGPAGVHYEQYF. DNA for the CDR3: TGTGCCAGCAGCCAAACCCCGGGGCCAGCGGGGGTACACTACGAGCAGTACTTC. The whole variable domain, filled in from reference TRBV11-2 and TRBJ2-7, reads EAGVAQSPRYKIIEKRQSVAFWCNPISGHATLYWYQQILGQGPKLLIQFQNNGVVDDSQLPKDRFSAERLKGVDSTLKIQPAKLEDSAVYLCASSQTPGPAGVHYEQYFGPGTRLTVT.

With respect to this clonotype: At one end the junction does not follow the germline gene, possibly because of a read error. The V and J genes are TRBV7-2 and TRBJ2-3; no definite D call. CDR3 length equals 17 residues. Germline CDR1 and CDR2: SGHTA and FQGNSA. DNA for the CDR3: TGTGCCAGCAGTTTAGTCCAGCCGGCGGATACGCAGTATACGCAGTATTTT. Translated, it gives CASSLVQPADTQYTQYF. Full variable domain (remainder filled in from reference TRBV7-2 and TRBJ2-3): GAGVSQSPSNKVTEKGKDVELRCDPISGHTALYWYRQSLGQGLEFLIYFQGNSAPDKSGLPSDRFSAERTGGSVSTLTIQRTQQEDSAVYLCASSLVQPADTQYTQYFGPGTRLTVL.

At least ten counts were recorded for this clonotype. V usage is TRBV12-3 or TRBV12-4 and J usage is TRBJ1-4, with D unclear. This CDR3 region has 16 residues. V was cut by 3 bases and J by 7 bases, with 18 bases left in between. CDR3 coding DNA: TGTGCCAGCAGTTTTGGGTCACACGGAACGATTGAAAAACTGTTTTTT. This translates into CASSFGSHGTIEKLFF.